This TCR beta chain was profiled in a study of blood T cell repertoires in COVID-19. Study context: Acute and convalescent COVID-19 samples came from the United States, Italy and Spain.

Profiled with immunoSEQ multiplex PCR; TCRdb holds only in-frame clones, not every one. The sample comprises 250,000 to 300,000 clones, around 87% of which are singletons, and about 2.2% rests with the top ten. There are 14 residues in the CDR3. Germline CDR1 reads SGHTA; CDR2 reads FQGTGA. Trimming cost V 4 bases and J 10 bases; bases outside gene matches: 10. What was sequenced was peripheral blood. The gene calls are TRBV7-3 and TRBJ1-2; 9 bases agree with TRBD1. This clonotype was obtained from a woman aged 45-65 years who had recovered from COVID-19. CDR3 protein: CASSSGTGTNDYTF. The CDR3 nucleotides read TGTGCCAGCAGCTCCGGGACAGGGACAAACGACTACACCTTC.